Each of the 20 T cell receptor beta chains below was sequenced from the same sample in a study of T-cell memory formation after mild COVID-19. MiXCR was run by TCRdb on the 5' RACE reads, yielding one entry per CDR3 protein. The table lists around 440,000 distinct CDR3 sequences, 15% to 20% of them singletons. Source material: PBMCs or a T cell subset sorted from them (not recorded which). These receptors all stem from an adult woman who had mild COVID-19 (a few samples of this study predate the infection). Cell type and time point are not known.

The V and J genes are TRBV6-2 or TRBV6-3 and TRBJ2-6; 7 bases are a match to TRBD2. In germline, CDR1 is MNHEY, CDR2 SVGEGT. V dropped 0 bases and J dropped 3; count of bases not matched to a gene: 5. The CDR3 runs 17 residues. CDR3 protein: CASSYSAGRDGANVLTF. The CDR3, as DNA: TGTGCCAGCAGTTACTCGGCAGGGAGGGATGGGGCCAACGTCCTGACTTTC.

This clonotype was found a few times. The chain carries TRBV7-9 and TRBJ2-5; maybe TRBD2 (7 bases). CDR1 SEHNR and CDR2 FQNEAQ come from the germline V gene (reference sequence). With 1 base removed from V and 0 bases from J, the gap between germline ends came to 15 bases. This CDR3 is built from 17 residues. The CDR3 sequence is CASSLGLAGADQETQYF. The CDR3 DNA follows: TGTGCCAGCAGCTTAGGGCTTGCGGGGGCGGACCAAGAGACCCAGTACTTC.

The chain links TRBV20-1 to TRBJ1-1; no reliable D call. Looked up from germline, CDR1 is DFQATT and CDR2 is SNEGSKA (reference sequence). With 5 bases removed from V and 0 bases from J, the gap between germline ends came to 10 bases. The CDR3 runs 13 residues. The CDR3 loop reads CSAPSRLNTEAFF. DNA of the CDR3: TGCAGTGCTCCTTCGAGGCTGAACACTGAAGCTTTCTTT.

V gene TRBV10-3 combines with J gene TRBJ2-7, with 8 bases matching TRBD1. This CDR3 has 15 amino acids. V dropped 3 bases and J dropped 0; count of bases not matched to a gene: 4. Germline lookup yields CDR1 ENHRY and CDR2 SYGVKD. CDR3 DNA: TGTGCCATCAGTGACGGACAGGGAGTCTCCTACGAGCAGTACTTC. Translated: CAISDGQGVSYEQYF.

Only a few counts were recorded for this clonotype. The rearrangement uses TRBV27 and TRBJ2-3; 10 nucleotides line up with TRBD2. The CDR3 extends over 16 amino acids. Germline-derived CDR1 and CDR2 are MNHEY and SMNVEV (reference sequence). V gave up 3 bases and J gave up 4 bases; unmatched junction bases: 7. The CDR3 here is CASSFHSGGLADTQYF. DNA for the CDR3: TGTGCCAGCAGTTTTCATAGCGGGGGGCTAGCAGATACGCAGTATTTT.

The chain uses TRBV23-1 and TRBJ2-7; 11 bases line up with TRBD1. TRBV23-1 is noted as an ORF with a role that remains uncertain. V lost 7 bases, J lost 3 bases, and 8 bases stayed unmatched. The CDR3 runs 15 residues. The CDR3 is CASIRTGGNFYEQYF. The CDR3 DNA reads TGCGCCAGCATCCGGACAGGGGGCAACTTCTACGAGCAGTACTTC.

This clonotype was found a few times. This chain connects TRBV6-1 to TRBJ2-6; no firm D call. Germline loops: CDR1 MNHNS, CDR2 SASEGT. Trimming removed 1 base from V and 0 bases from J, with 4 bases in between. The CDR3 has 15 amino acids. The CDR3 spells CASSEGFSGANVLTF. Here the CDR3 DNA reads TGTGCCAGCAGTGAAGGGTTCTCTGGGGCCAACGTCCTGACTTTC.

CDR3 region: CSVEDPGYDTQYF. The CDR3, as DNA: TGCAGCGTTGAAGATCCGGGGTACGATACGCAGTATTTT. This sequence joins TRBV29-1 and TRBJ2-3, with TRBD2 as a possible D gene (5 bases). CDR3 length equals 13 residues. Trimming pared 0 bases from V and 6 bases from J, leaving 10 bases between. Germline V gene lookup returns CDR1 SQVTM and CDR2 ANQGSEA.

The V gene is TRBV12-3 or TRBV12-4, the J gene TRBJ2-1; no clear D gene. CDR3 size: 13 residues. The germline V and J ends were trimmed by 1 base and 8 bases, with 9 bases remaining between them. DNA for the CDR3: TGTGCCAGCAGTTTAGTGGGGATAGATGAGCAGTTCTTC. The encoded protein is CASSLVGIDEQFF.

This clonotype was picked up many times. The V call is TRBV5-1, the J call TRBJ2-7, with 8 bases that match TRBD2. This CDR3 is 14 amino acids long. Germline V lookup: CDR1 SGHRS, CDR2 YFSETQ. After removal of 0 bases from V and 2 bases from J, the junction contained 1 base not matched to a gene. CDR3 sequence (DNA): TGCGCCAGCAGCTTGGGAGCGGGGGCCTACGAGCAGTACTTC. Protein: CASSLGAGAYEQYF.

This clonotype was seen more than once but under ten times. The chain carries TRBV6-6 and TRBJ1-1; the D gene is possibly TRBD1 (5 bases). V dropped 5 bases and J dropped 1 base, with 8 bases sitting between them. This CDR3 is 13 amino acids long. CDR1 and CDR2 from the germline V gene are MNHNY and SVGAGI (reference sequence). CDR3 bases: TGTGCCAGCAGTAATGACAGGAACACTGAAGCTTTCTTT. This encodes CASSNDRNTEAFF.

V gene TRBV5-6 combines with J gene TRBJ2-3, with D perhaps TRBD1 or TRBD2 (6 bases each). Per germline, CDR1 SGHDT and CDR2 YYEEEE. The CDR3 extends over 16 amino acids. V was cut by 3 bases and J by 1 base, with 15 bases left in between. The chain's CDR3 is CASSSPGAGRTDTQYF. The CDR3 nucleotides read TGTGCCAGCAGCTCCCCGGGGGCGGGTCGCACAGATACGCAGTATTTT.

The CDR3 DNA reads TGTGCCAGCAGCCGCGGGGCCATTACGCCTGAAGCTTTCTTT. It translates to CASSRGAITPEAFF. The chain employs TRBV7-9 and TRBJ1-1; possible D gene TRBD1, 5 bases. The V and J ends lost 5 bases and 6 bases respectively, with 16 bases between them. This CDR3 has 14 amino acids. Germline CDR1 reads SEHNR; CDR2 reads FQNEAQ (reference sequence).

The chain uses TRBV11-2 and TRBJ2-3; TRBD1 matches at 7 bases. The germline V gene has CDR1 SGHAT and CDR2 FQNNGV. The CDR3 is made up of 15 amino acids. V lost 5 bases to trimming and J lost 10 bases; unmatched junction nucleotides: 15. The CDR3 sequence: CASSPLPTGQAPQYF. In DNA, the CDR3 is TGTGCCAGCAGCCCACTGCCAACTGGACAGGCGCCGCAGTATTTT.

CDR3 sequence (DNA): TGCGCCAGCATCAAGGGCGGGACAGGGGGCATCGCGCGGTGGGGCAATGAGCAGTTCTTC. This codes for CASIKGGTGGIARWGNEQFF. The chain has TRBV23-1 and TRBJ2-1; TRBD1 agrees at 12 bases. TRBV23-1 is marked as an open reading frame, function uncertain. The CDR3 is 20 residues long. V lost 7 bases and J lost 6; bases outside the gene matches: 22.

The J gene is TRBJ2-1, the V gene TRBV29-1; D uncertain. V lost 4 bases to trimming and J lost 0 bases, with 10 bases between them. The CDR3 extends over 14 amino acids. Germline CDR1 is SQVTM and CDR2 is ANQGSEA. CDR3 sequence (DNA): TGCAGCGTTGTGCGCGGCGTCTCCTACAATGAGCAGTTCTTC. Amino acid sequence: CSVVRGVSYNEQFF.

This clonotype showed up just a few times. The chain couples TRBV12-3 or TRBV12-4 to TRBJ1-6; 12 bases map to TRBD1. CDR3 length: 15 amino acids. V was clipped by 5 bases and J by 9 bases; unmatched bases: 5. CDR3 residues: CASSLVGQGASPLHF. CDR3 in DNA: TGTGCCAGCAGTCTTGTGGGACAGGGGGCTTCACCCCTCCACTTT.

This clonotype occurred a few times. This chain links TRBV15 with TRBJ2-5; TRBD2 agrees at 9 bases. Per the germline V gene, CDR1 is LNHNV and CDR2 is YYDKDF (reference sequence). J gave up 3 bases and V 7 bases, and 9 bases lay outside the gene matches. The CDR3 spans 15 residues. This CDR3 reads CATNDRLAEKETQYF. The DNA of the CDR3 is TGTGCCACCAACGATAGACTAGCGGAGAAAGAGACCCAGTACTTC.

This clonotype was detected a few times. This chain connects TRBV7-2 to TRBJ2-3; 11 nucleotides line up with TRBD2. V was pared by 4 bases and J by 2 bases, with 2 bases of the junction left unmatched. The CDR3 loop spans 15 amino acids. Germline V CDR1 and CDR2: SGHTA, FQGNSA. The CDR3 nucleotides read TGTGCCAGCAGCTCTAGCGGGGGGCTCACAGATACGCAGTATTTT. It codes for CASSSSGGLTDTQYF.

This chain connects TRBV12-3 or TRBV12-4 to TRBJ2-7; 11 nucleotides match TRBD1. With 8 bases clipped from V and 3 bases from J, the junction kept 9 bases outside the gene matches. CDR3 length equals 15 residues. The CDR3 spells CASGYSGTGGYEQYF. In DNA, the CDR3 is TGTGCCAGCGGATACTCCGGGACAGGGGGCTACGAGCAGTACTTC.